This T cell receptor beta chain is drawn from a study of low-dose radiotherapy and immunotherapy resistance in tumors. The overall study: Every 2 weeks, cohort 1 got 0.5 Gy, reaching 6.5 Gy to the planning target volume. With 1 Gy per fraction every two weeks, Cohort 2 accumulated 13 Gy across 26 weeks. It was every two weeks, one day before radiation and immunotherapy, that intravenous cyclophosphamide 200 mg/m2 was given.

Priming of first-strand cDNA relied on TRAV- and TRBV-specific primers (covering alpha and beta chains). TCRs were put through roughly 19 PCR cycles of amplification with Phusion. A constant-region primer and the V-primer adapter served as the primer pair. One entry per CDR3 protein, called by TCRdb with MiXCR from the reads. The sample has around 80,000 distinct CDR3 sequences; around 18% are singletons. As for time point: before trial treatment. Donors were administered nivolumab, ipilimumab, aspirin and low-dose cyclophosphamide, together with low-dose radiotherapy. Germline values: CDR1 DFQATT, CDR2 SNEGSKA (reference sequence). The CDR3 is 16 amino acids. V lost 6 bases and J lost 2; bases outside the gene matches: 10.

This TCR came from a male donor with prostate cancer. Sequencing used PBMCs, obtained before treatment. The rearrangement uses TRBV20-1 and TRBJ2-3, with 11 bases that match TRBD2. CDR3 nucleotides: TGCAGTGCCTGGGGGCCTAGCGGGGGGTACACAGATACGCAGTATTTT. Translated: CSAWGPSGGYTDTQYF.